The 9 T cell receptor beta chains reported below all come from one sample, sequenced in a study of Tregs in tolerant kidney transplant recipients. This table comes from immunoSEQ multiplex PCR, and its TCRdb copy is limited to in-frame clones, with some not included. This sample yields some 70,000 clones, of which about nine tenths are seen a single time; 9.5% to 13% belongs to the top ten. The specimen comprised CD8+ T cells from blood, sampled before the transplant. These receptors were obtained from a human donor who received a combined kidney and bone marrow transplant.

This clone appeared once. J is TRBJ1-2 and V is TRBV14; no clear D gene. CDR1 is SGHDN, CDR2 FVKESK, per germline. Deletions cut 3 bases from V and 3 bases from J, with 11 bases between. The CDR3 runs to 14 residues. The CDR3 protein is CASSQVLGDYGYTF. The CDR3 bases are TGTGCCAGCAGCCAGGTCCTGGGCGACTATGGCTACACCTTC.

CDR3: CASSPSGTHNEQFF. In DNA form, the CDR3 reads TGTGCCAGCAGCCCTAGCGGGACTCACAATGAGCAGTTCTTC. The V gene is TRBV7-3, the J gene TRBJ2-1; TRBD2 matches 9 bases. The CDR3 is 14 residues long. The germline CDR1 and CDR2 sequences are SGHTA and FQGTGA. The J segment lost 5 bases and the V segment lost 5 bases, leaving 4 bases of the junction unmatched.

The chain links TRBV27 to TRBJ2-1; tentative D call: TRBD2 (6 bases). The length of the CDR3 is 16 residues. Germline CDR1 is MNHEY and CDR2 is SMNVEV (reference sequence). Trimming left V 6 bases short and J 6 bases short, with 21 bases between. The CDR3 nucleotides are TGTGCCAGCAGGACCCAAGTCGGGGGATCGGGCAATGAGCAGTTCTTC. Translating it yields CASRTQVGGSGNEQFF.

Concerning this clone: Germline and junction disagree at one end, which may indicate a read error. Other nucleotide sequences in the sample specify the same CDR3. The chain employs TRBV5-4 and TRBJ1-6; a weak D match, TRBD1 (5 bases). In germline, CDR1 is SGHNT, CDR2 YYREEE (reference sequence). This CDR3 contains 16 residues. CDR3 sequence (DNA): TGTGCCAGCAGCTTGGCTAGGGGTCCCTATAATTCCCCCCTCCACTTT. Its translation is CASSLARGPYNSPLHF.

This chain links TRBV27 with TRBJ2-3; D remains unclear. This CDR3 has 12 amino acids. Looked up from germline, CDR1 is MNHEY and CDR2 is SMNVEV (reference sequence). The V end was cut by 3 bases, the J end by 5 bases, with 6 bases between. CDR3 nucleotide sequence: TGTGCCAGCAGTTTGAGAAGAGATACGCAGTATTTT. Translated, it gives CASSLRRDTQYF.

Note on this clone: One end of the junction is discordant with germline, which a read error may explain. Other DNA sequences in this specimen translate into the identical CDR3. This chain joins TRBV19 and TRBJ1-2; D remains unclear. Germline V gives CDR1 LNHDA, CDR2 SQIVND (reference sequence). CDR3 length: 15 residues. CDR3 sequence reads: CASSIANSLFYGYTF. The CDR3 nucleotides read TGTGCCAGTAGTATAGCCAACAGCCTTTTCTATGGCTACACCTTT.

V and J are TRBV28 and TRBJ2-7; weak D call: TRBD2 (5 bases). The CDR3 has 16 amino acids. V dropped 1 base and J dropped 7 bases, with 20 bases sitting between them. Germline values: CDR1 MDHEN, CDR2 SYDVKM. The DNA for the CDR3 is TGTGCCAGCAGTTTATCACCGGGGTCCCCTGGTCGGGAGCAGTACTTC. It codes for CASSLSPGSPGREQYF.

The chain is built from TRBV15 and TRBJ2-3; 7 nucleotides match TRBD1. CDR1 and CDR2 from the germline V gene are LNHNV and YYDKDF (reference sequence). With V trimmed by 1 base and J by 1 base, 2 bases remained unmatched. The CDR3 runs 15 residues. The CDR3, as DNA: TGTGCCACCAGCAGAGTGGGGACAGGCACAGATACGCAGTATTTT. Translated, it gives CATSRVGTGTDTQYF.

This clone was observed a few times. The rearrangement links TRBV7-9 to TRBJ2-7; D is unclear. CDR1 and CDR2 from the germline V gene are SEHNR and FQNEAQ (reference sequence). This CDR3 is 12 amino acids long. Trimming cost V 4 bases and J 3 bases, with 7 bases left between them. CDR3 sequence: CASSSPNYEQYF. The CDR3 region has the DNA TGTGCCAGCAGCTCCCCTAACTACGAGCAGTACTTC.